The clone carrying this T cell receptor (beta chain) has just a few counts. No antigen is known for it. These data belong to a study of cytomegalovirus exposure and HLA in healthy donors. Notes on the study in general: The HLA-A and HLA-B alleles of most subjects were reportedly predicted accurately from TCR beta sequences. Relative to the roughly 700-donor mean, N-insertions were reportedly fewer in an Asian-associated ancestry cluster in a later analysis. In a later analysis, at a false discovery rate of 0.05, 15,000 to 20,000 TCR beta sequences matched HLA alleles.

13 Jbeta primers and 60 Vbeta primers were used for the PCR. Method: immunoSEQ multiplex PCR; TCRdb's copy keeps in-frame clones and lacks some. The sample lists hundreds of thousands of clones; around 66% were seen once. The germline V gene has CDR1 SGHRS and CDR2 YFSETQ. V was shortened by 3 bases and J by 5 bases, with 17 bases between the two germline ends. The CDR3 is made up of 15 amino acids. The chain carries TRBV5-1 and TRBJ1-2; D possibly corresponds to TRBD1 (6 bases). The sample was PBMCs. The sequence was collected from a female donor in good health and CMV-seronegative. The DNA of the CDR3 is TGCGCCAGCAGCTGGAGGATAACAGGGTCTTATGGCTACACCTTC. Residues: CASSWRITGSYGYTF.